The 10 T cell receptor beta chains presented below share a single source sample, sequenced in a study. One entry per CDR3 protein, called by TCRdb with MiXCR from the RT-PCR reads. The data hold about 680,000 distinct CDR3 sequences, with 13% to 15% observed a single time. Sample: memory CD4+ T cells from blood. All receptors come from a female donor in good health, serving as a healthy control.

At least ten counts were recorded for this clonotype. Because it lacks the conserved phenylalanine or tryptophan at the end, this CDR3 is likely a read error. No DNA is shown, since the ends of the CDR3 on it are uncertain; the CDR3 is the one TCRdb lists. The gene calls are TRBV5-1 and TRBJ2-7; the table gives TRBD2 as D, unverified against the DNA. CDR1 is SGHRS, CDR2 YFSETQ, per germline. The CDR3 region is 13 residues in length, termini included. CDR3 in amino acids: CASRETPSSGMSL.

This clonotype was detected ten times or more. V is TRBV7-2 and J is TRBJ2-5, with D maybe TRBD2 (5 bases). CDR3 size: 13 residues. CDR1 and CDR2 from the germline V gene are SGHTA and FQGNSA. The V end lost 3 bases, the J end lost 5 bases, and 10 bases lay between the germline ends. The CDR3 region is CASSFAGMETQYF. DNA for the CDR3: TGTGCCAGCAGCTTTGCGGGTATGGAGACCCAGTACTTC.

This clonotype was seen repeatedly, ten times or more. The rearrangement joins TRBV6-1 to TRBJ1-5, with D unresolved. Trimming left V 7 bases short and J 7 bases short, with 14 bases between. This CDR3 comprises 13 residues. Germline CDR1 is MNHNS and CDR2 is SASEGT. The CDR3 DNA sequence: TGTGCCAGCACCCCGACAACCAGGCAGCCCCAGCATTTT. As protein: CASTPTTRQPQHF.

The sample holds many counts of this clonotype. The chain joins TRBV20-1 to TRBJ1-1; D not certain. The V end was cut by 3 bases, the J end by 5 bases, with 19 bases between. The CDR3 has 15 amino acids. Germline V lookup: CDR1 DFQATT, CDR2 SNEGSKA (reference sequence). The CDR3 sequence: CSASPPGRTWTEAFF. The CDR3 DNA follows: TGCAGTGCTAGTCCCCCGGGGAGGACGTGGACTGAAGCTTTCTTT.

This chain connects TRBV6-5 to TRBJ1-3; D uncertain. V was cut by 0 bases and J by 0 bases, with 9 bases left in between. Germline V gene lookup returns CDR1 MNHEY and CDR2 SVGAGI. The CDR3 spans 16 residues. CDR3 DNA sequence: TGTGCCAGCAGTTACTCGATAAACCCCTCTGGAAACACCATATATTTT. Encoded protein: CASSYSINPSGNTIYF.

This clonotype was counted a few times. This chain joins TRBV11-2 and TRBJ2-3; weak D call: TRBD2 (6 bases). Trimming left V 6 bases short and J 3 bases short, with 16 bases between. Per germline, CDR1 SGHAT and CDR2 FQNNGV. This CDR3 contains 15 residues. As DNA, the CDR3 is TGTGCCAGCAGAGACGGTACTGGAGGGACAGATACGCAGTATTTT. It codes for CASRDGTGGTDTQYF.

This chain joins TRBV20-1 and TRBJ2-7; D gene ambiguous. This CDR3 has 12 residues. V lost 2 bases to trimming and J lost 3 bases, with 8 bases between them. Germline V CDR1 and CDR2: DFQATT, SNEGSKA (reference sequence). In nucleotides, the CDR3 is TGCAGTGCTAGACCCGCACACTACGAGCAGTACTTC. This gives the protein CSARPAHYEQYF.

This clonotype was observed a handful of times. The chain joins TRBV7-2 to TRBJ2-7; unclear D gene. The CDR3 is 11 residues long. The V end was cut by 4 bases, the J end by 9 bases, with 10 bases between. Per the germline V gene, CDR1 is SGHTA and CDR2 is FQGNSA. The CDR3 sequence is CASSSKFLQYF. The CDR3 nucleotides read TGTGCCAGCAGCTCCAAATTTTTGCAGTACTTC.

This chain links TRBV29-1 with TRBJ1-2; D is uncertain. This CDR3 is built from 11 residues. V was cut by 4 bases and J by 6 bases, with 9 bases left in between. Germline CDR1 is SQVTM and CDR2 is ANQGSEA. Here the CDR3 reads CSVGGTDGYTF. CDR3 nucleotides: TGCAGCGTTGGGGGTACCGATGGCTACACCTTC. Full variable domain (missing parts from reference TRBV29-1 and TRBJ1-2): SAVISQKPSRDICQRGTSLTIQCQVDSQVTMMFWYRQQPGQSLTLIATANQGSEATYESGFVIDKFPISRPNLTFSTLTVSNMSPEDSSIYLCSVGGTDGYTFGSGTRLTVV.

This clonotype was counted a few times. This chain joins TRBV20-1 and TRBJ1-6, with D uncertain. The germline V gene encodes CDR1 DFQATT and CDR2 SNEGSKA (reference sequence). The ends were cut back, 5 bases at V and 5 bases at J, with 13 bases in the middle. The CDR3 is 14 amino acids. CDR3 sequence reads: CSAVQASNNSPLHF. CDR3 bases: TGCAGTGCTGTGCAGGCCAGCAATAATTCACCCCTCCACTTT.